Reported below is one T cell receptor beta chain. Its antigen is as yet unknown. This specimen comes from a study of T cells after yellow fever vaccination. General study results and limits: A limited proportion of clonotypes was detected within both the CD4 and CD8 compartments. Most clones from primary vaccination resurfaced after the booster (approximately 95% CD4, 75% to 90% CD8).

It was through 5'RACE template switching that TCR cDNA was made, with a universal primer site and UMIs added. TCRdb re-called the 5' RACE reads with MiXCR, one entry per CDR3 protein. There are 320,000 or so distinct CDR3 sequences in the sample; around 8.1% occur only once, and roughly a sixth lies in the top ten. The sequence was collected from a man aged 18 to 29 who received the YFV17D yellow fever vaccine. This specimen consisted of PBMCs, obtained roughly 45 days after the first yellow fever vaccination.

The CDR3 nucleotides read TGTGCCAGCTCGCGGAAACCCCAGCATTTT. It is translated as CASSRKPQHF. This rearrangement joins TRBV28 to TRBJ1-5; D ambiguous. The V end was cut by 8 bases, the J end by 10 bases, with 9 bases between. Germline CDR1 MDHEN, CDR2 SYDVKM. The CDR3 extends over 10 amino acids. Filled out from reference TRBV28 and TRBJ1-5, the complete variable domain reads DVKVTQSSRYLVKRTGEKVFLECVQDMDHENMFWYRQDPGLGLRLIYFSYDVKMKEKGDIPEGYSVSREKKERFSLILESASTNQTSMYLCASSRKPQHFGDGTRLSIL.